The 11 T cell receptor beta chains below were found in one sample sequenced in a study of cytomegalovirus exposure and HLA in healthy donors (dated by TCRdb to about 2017). To prepare the library, the immunoSEQ multiplex PCR assay was applied. The multiplex PCR relied on a mix of 60 forward primers for TCR Vbeta segments and 13 reverse primers for TCR Jbeta segments. TCRdb obtained this table from immuneACCESS and retained in-frame rearrangements with V and J assigned. These tables miss some clones; where compared with another copy, unresolved V genes account for less than half of the shortfall, and the remainder is unexplained. The sample's table covers around 45,000 clones. Jointly, the top ten make up roughly 17% of the sample. The sample consisted of PBMCs. The receptor set was obtained from a male donor in good health and CMV-seronegative.

The rearrangement uses TRBV19 and TRBJ1-6; D call uncertain. V was trimmed by 7 bases and J by 0 bases, leaving 7 bases between them. Germline CDR1 reads LNHDA; CDR2 reads SQIVND (reference sequence). The CDR3 extends over 14 amino acids. DNA of the CDR3: TGTGCCAGTATTGGCCGCTCCTATAATTCACCCCTCCACTTT. Translating it yields CASIGRSYNSPLHF. The whole variable domain, remainder taken from reference TRBV19 and TRBJ1-6, is DGGITQSPKYLFRKEGQNVTLSCEQNLNHDAMYWYRQDPGQGLRLIYYSQIVNDFQKGDIAEGYSVSREKKESFPLTVTSAQKNPTAFYLCASIGRSYNSPLHFGNGTRLTVT.

The chain joins TRBV30 to TRBJ1-2; 12 bases agree with TRBD1. V was clipped by 3 bases and J by 13 bases; unmatched bases: 24. Germline V lookup: CDR1 GTSNPN, CDR2 SVGIG (reference sequence). The CDR3 spans 18 residues. DNA for the CDR3: TGTGCCTGGAGCCCAACCCTCCGGGACAGGGGGCGCGAGGACAGGTGCACCTTC. This gives the protein CAWSPTLRDRGREDRCTF. Based on the CDR3 plus reference TRBV30 and TRBJ1-2, the full variable domain is SQTIHQWPATLVQPVGSPLSLECTVEGTSNPNLYWYRQAAGRGLQLLFYSVGIGQISSEVPQNLSASRPQDRQFILSSKKLLLSDSGFYLCAWSPTLRDRGREDRCTFGSGTRLTVV.

The V call is TRBV9, the J call TRBJ2-7; D unresolved. The CDR3 contains 13 residues. Germline CDR1 is SGDLS and CDR2 is YYNGEE. The V gene lost 3 bases and the J gene lost 1 base, with 8 bases spanning the gap. CDR3 coding DNA: TGTGCCAGCAGCGCAGGATTTTCCTACGAGCAGTACTTC. Encoded protein: CASSAGFSYEQYF. Variable domain in full (rest from reference TRBV9 and TRBJ2-7): DSGVTQTPKHLITATGQRVTLRCSPRSGDLSVYWYQQSLDQGLQFLIQYYNGEERAKGNILERFSAQQFPDLHSELNLSSLELGDSALYFCASSAGFSYEQYFGPGTRLTVT.

This chain connects TRBV7-3 to TRBJ1-1; 7 nucleotides agree with TRBD1. Germline values: CDR1 SGHTA, CDR2 FQGTGA. The length of the CDR3 is 15 residues. V lost 2 bases, J lost 1 base, and 4 bases stayed unmatched. The CDR3 DNA follows: TGTGCCAGCAGCTTAGGAGGGGGCTCGAACACTGAAGCTTTCTTT. It specifies CASSLGGGSNTEAFF.

The rearrangement uses TRBV10-3 and TRBJ1-5; D not certain. Germline CDR1 and CDR2: ENHRY and SYGVKD. The CDR3 length is 14 residues. V was shortened by 3 bases and J by 3 bases, with 9 bases between the two germline ends. The CDR3 region has the DNA TGTGCCATCAGTGATATGTCAGACAATCAGCCCCAGCATTTT. It is translated as CAISDMSDNQPQHF.

This sequence joins TRBV6-1 and TRBJ1-1; no firm D call. CDR3 length equals 14 residues. Trimming left V 3 bases short and J 4 bases short, with 12 bases between. The germline V gene encodes CDR1 MNHNS and CDR2 SASEGT. Here the CDR3 reads CASSDPQRGTEAFF. DNA for the CDR3: TGTGCCAGCAGTGACCCTCAGCGCGGCACTGAAGCTTTCTTT.

The chain uses TRBV6-5 and TRBJ2-5; D is undetermined. Germline values: CDR1 MNHEY, CDR2 SVGAGI. V lost 6 bases to trimming and J lost 5 bases, with 7 bases between them. The CDR3 covers 11 residues. CDR3 sequence reads: CASRSLETQYF. Written as DNA, the CDR3 is TGTGCCAGCAGGTCCCTCGAGACCCAGTACTTC.

This sequence joins TRBV9 and TRBJ2-7, with 7 bases that match TRBD2. The germline V gene encodes CDR1 SGDLS and CDR2 YYNGEE. The CDR3 spans 14 residues. With 5 bases clipped from V and 1 base from J, the junction kept 6 bases outside the gene matches. The CDR3 loop reads CASSASGGSYEQYF. CDR3 sequence (DNA): TGTGCCAGCAGTGCCTCGGGGGGTTCCTACGAGCAGTACTTC. Drawing the rest from reference TRBV9 and TRBJ2-7, the complete variable domain is DSGVTQTPKHLITATGQRVTLRCSPRSGDLSVYWYQQSLDQGLQFLIQYYNGEERAKGNILERFSAQQFPDLHSELNLSSLELGDSALYFCASSASGGSYEQYFGPGTRLTVT.

Comments on this clone: It is likely a read error, because the conserved phenylalanine at the end of the CDR3 is missing. The genes are TRBV25-1 and TRBJ1-6; possible D gene TRBD1, 6 bases. The V end was cut by 10 bases, the J end by 0 bases, with 13 bases between. The CDR3 is 15 amino acids. Germline-derived CDR1 and CDR2 are MGHDK and SYGVNS. The CDR3 sequence is CAILDSDSYNSPLHL. The CDR3 DNA follows: TGTGCCATCCTGGACAGTGACTCCTATAATTCACCCCTCCACCTT.

V gene TRBV11-2 combines with J gene TRBJ2-7, with D hard to call. The CDR3 sequence is 12 residues long. Germline V gene data show CDR1 as SGHAT and CDR2 as FQNNGV. The V gene lost 6 bases and the J gene lost 4 bases, with 10 bases spanning the gap. The CDR3 nucleotides are TGTGCCAGCAGAGACATTCGGTACGAGCAGTACTTC. Translation: CASRDIRYEQYF.

The V call is TRBV7-8, the J call TRBJ1-2; 7 bases align to TRBD1. CDR1 SGHVS and CDR2 FQNEAQ come from the germline V gene. Trimming removed 5 bases from V and 2 bases from J; junction bases left unmatched: 8. The length of the CDR3 is 15 residues. The CDR3 DNA follows: TGTGCCAGCAGCCCTCGACAGGGCCGGAACTATGGCTACACCTTC. Its translation: CASSPRQGRNYGYTF.